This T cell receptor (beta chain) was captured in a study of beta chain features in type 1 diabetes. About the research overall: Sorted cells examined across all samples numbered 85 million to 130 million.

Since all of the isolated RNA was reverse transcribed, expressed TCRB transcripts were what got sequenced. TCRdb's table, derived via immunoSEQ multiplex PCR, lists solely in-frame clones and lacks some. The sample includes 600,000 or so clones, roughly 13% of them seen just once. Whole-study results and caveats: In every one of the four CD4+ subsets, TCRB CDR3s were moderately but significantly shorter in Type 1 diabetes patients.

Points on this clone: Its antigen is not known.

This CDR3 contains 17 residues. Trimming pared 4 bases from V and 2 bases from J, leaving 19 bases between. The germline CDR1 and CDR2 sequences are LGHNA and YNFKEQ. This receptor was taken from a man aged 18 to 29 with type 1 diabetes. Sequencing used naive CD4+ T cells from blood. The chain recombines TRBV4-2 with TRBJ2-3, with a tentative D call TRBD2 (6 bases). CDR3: CASSPSSRAGNTDTQYF. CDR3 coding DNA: TGTGCCAGCAGCCCTTCCTCACGGGCGGGGAACACAGATACGCAGTATTTT.